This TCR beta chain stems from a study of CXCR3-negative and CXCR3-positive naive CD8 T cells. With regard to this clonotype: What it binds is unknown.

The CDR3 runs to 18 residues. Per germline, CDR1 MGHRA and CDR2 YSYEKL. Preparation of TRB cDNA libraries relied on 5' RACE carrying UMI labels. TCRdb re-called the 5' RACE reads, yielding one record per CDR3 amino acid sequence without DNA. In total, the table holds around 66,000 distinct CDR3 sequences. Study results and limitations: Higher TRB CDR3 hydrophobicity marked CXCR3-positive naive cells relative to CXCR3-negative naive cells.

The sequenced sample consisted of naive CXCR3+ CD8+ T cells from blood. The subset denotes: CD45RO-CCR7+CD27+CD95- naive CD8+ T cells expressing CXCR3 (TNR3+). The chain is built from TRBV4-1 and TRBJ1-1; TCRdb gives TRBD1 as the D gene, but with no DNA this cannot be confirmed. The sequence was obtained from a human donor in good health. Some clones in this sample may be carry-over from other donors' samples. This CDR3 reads CASSQDPPTGLMNTEAFF.